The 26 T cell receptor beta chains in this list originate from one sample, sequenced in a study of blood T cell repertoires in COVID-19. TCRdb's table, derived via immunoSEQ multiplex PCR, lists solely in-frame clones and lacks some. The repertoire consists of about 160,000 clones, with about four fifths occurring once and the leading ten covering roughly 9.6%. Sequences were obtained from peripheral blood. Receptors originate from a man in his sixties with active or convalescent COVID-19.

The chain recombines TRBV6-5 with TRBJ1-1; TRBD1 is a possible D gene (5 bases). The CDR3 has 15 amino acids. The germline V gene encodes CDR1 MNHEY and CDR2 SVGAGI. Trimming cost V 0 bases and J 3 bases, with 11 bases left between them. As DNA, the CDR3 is TGTGCCAGCAGTTACTCGTACCTCAGGGACACTGAAGCTTTCTTT. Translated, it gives CASSYSYLRDTEAFF.

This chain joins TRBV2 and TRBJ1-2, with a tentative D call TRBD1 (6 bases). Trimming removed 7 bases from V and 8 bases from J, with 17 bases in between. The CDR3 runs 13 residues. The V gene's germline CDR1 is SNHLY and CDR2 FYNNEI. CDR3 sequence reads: CASIKDRLEGYTF. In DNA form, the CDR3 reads TGTGCCAGCATAAAGGACAGATTGGAGGGCTACACCTTC.

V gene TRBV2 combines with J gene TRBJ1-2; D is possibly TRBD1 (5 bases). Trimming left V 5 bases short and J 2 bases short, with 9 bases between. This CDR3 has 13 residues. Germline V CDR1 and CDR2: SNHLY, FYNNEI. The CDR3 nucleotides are TGTGCCAGCAGTCCAGGGATAAACTATGGCTACACCTTC. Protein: CASSPGINYGYTF.

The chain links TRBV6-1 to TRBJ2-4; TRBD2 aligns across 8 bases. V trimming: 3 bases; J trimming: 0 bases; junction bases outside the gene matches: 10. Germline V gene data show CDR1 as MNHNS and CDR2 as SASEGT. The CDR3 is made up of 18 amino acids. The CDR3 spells CASSDNSGIRGAKNIQYF. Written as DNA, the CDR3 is TGTGCCAGCAGTGACAATAGCGGGATCCGCGGAGCCAAAAACATTCAGTACTTC.

CDR3 coding DNA: TGTGCCAGCAGTCCCCCCGACAACAGGGTTGAAGCTTTCTTT. Translating it yields CASSPPDNRVEAFF. The chain carries TRBV28 and TRBJ1-1; a weak D match, TRBD1 (6 bases). Looked up from germline, CDR1 is MDHEN and CDR2 is SYDVKM. This CDR3 has 14 residues. Trimming pared 5 bases from V and 7 bases from J, leaving 17 bases between.

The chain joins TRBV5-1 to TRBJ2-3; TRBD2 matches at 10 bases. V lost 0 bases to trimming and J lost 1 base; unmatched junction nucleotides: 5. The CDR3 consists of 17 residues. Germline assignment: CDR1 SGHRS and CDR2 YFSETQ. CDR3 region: CASSLASGSIGTDTQYF. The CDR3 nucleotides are TGCGCCAGCAGCTTGGCTAGCGGGAGTATTGGCACAGATACGCAGTATTTT.

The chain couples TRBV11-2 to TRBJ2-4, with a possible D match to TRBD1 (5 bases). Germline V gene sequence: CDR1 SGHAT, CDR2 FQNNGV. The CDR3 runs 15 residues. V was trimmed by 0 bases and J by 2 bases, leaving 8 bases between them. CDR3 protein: CASSLERTTKNIQYF. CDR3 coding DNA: TGTGCCAGCAGCTTAGAGAGGACAACCAAAAACATTCAGTACTTC.

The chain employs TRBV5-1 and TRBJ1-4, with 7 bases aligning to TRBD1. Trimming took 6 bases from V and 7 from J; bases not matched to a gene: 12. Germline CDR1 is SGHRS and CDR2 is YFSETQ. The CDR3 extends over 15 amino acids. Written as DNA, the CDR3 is TGCGCCAGCAACGGCGGGACAGCTCTAGTTGAAAAACTGTTTTTT. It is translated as CASNGGTALVEKLFF.

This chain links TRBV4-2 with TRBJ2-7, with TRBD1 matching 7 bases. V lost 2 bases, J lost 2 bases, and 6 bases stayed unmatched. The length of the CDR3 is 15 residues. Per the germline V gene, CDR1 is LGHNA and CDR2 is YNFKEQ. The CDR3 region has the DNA TGTGCCAGCAGCCAACAACAGGGGAGCACCTACGAGCAGTACTTC. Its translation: CASSQQQGSTYEQYF.

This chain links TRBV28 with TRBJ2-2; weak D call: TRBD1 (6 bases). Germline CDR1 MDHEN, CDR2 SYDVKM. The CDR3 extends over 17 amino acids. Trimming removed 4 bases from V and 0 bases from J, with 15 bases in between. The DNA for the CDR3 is TGTGCCAGCAGTTCTGGGGGCTCGGGACCGAACACCGGGGAGCTGTTTTTT. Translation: CASSSGGSGPNTGELFF.

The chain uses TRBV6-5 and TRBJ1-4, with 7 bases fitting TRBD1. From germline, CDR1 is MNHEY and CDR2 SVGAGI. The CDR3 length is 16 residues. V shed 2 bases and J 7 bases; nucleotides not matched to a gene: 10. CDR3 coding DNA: TGTGCCAGCAGTTACCAGTTGGACCGACAGGGTGAAAAACTGTTTTTT. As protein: CASSYQLDRQGEKLFF.

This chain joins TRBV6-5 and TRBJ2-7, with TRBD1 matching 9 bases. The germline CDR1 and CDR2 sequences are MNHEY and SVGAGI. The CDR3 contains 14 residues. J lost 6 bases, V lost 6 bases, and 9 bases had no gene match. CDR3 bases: TGTGCCAGCAGGCCACAGGGGGCAGGGGGCGAGCAGTACTTC. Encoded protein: CASRPQGAGGEQYF.

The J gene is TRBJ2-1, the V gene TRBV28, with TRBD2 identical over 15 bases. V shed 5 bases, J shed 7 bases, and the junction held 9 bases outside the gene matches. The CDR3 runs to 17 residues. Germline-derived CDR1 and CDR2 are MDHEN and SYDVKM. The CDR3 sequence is CASSPTGLAGGLNEQFF. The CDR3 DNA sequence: TGTGCCAGCAGTCCAACCGGACTAGCGGGAGGGCTTAATGAGCAGTTCTTC.

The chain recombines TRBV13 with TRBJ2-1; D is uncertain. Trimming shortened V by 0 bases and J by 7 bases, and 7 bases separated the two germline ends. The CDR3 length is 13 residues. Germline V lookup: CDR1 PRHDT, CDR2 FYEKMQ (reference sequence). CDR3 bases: TGTGCCAGCAGCTTAGGGGCCAAAAATGAGCAGTTCTTC. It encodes CASSLGAKNEQFF.

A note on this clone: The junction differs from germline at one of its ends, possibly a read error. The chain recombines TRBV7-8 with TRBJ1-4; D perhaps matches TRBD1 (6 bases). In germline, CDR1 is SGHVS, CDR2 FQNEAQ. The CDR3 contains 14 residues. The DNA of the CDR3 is TGTGCCAGCAGCCTAGCGGGGGCAGAGGAAAAACTGTTTTTT. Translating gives CASSLAGAEEKLFF.

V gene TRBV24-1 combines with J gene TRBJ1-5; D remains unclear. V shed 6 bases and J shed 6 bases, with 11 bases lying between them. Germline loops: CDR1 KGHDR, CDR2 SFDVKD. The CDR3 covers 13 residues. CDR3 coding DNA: TGTGCCACCAGTAGGGAGGGCCCTCAGCCCCAGCATTTT. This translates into CATSREGPQPQHF.

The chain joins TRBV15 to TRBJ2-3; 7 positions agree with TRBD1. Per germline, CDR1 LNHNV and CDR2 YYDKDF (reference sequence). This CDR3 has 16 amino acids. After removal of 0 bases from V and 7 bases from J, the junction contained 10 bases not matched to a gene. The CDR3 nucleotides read TGTGCCACCAGCAGAGATTCCGGGACAGACCTCTATACGCAGTATTTT. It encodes CATSRDSGTDLYTQYF. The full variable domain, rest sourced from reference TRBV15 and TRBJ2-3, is DAMVIQNPRYQVTQFGKPVTLSCSQTLNHNVMYWYQQKSSQAPKLLFHYYDKDFNNEADTPDNFQSRRPNTSFCFLDIRSPGLGDTAMYLCATSRDSGTDLYTQYFGPGTRLTVL.

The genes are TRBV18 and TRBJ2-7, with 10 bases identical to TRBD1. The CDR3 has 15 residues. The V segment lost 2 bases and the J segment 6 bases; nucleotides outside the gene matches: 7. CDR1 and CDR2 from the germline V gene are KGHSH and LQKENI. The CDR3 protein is CASSPMGQGLGEQYF. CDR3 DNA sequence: TGTGCCAGCTCACCAATGGGACAGGGGCTGGGCGAGCAGTACTTC.

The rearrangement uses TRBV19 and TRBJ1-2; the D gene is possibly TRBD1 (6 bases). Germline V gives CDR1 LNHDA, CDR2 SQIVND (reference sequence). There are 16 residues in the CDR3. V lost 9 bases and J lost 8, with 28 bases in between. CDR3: CASNPSRGGLGLGYTF. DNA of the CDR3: TGTGCCAGCAACCCCTCCCGCGGGGGGCTAGGGCTAGGCTACACCTTC.

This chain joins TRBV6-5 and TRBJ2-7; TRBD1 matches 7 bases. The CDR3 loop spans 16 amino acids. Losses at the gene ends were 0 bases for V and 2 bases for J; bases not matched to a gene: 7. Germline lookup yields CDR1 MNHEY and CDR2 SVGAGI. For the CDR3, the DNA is TGTGCCAGCAGTTACTCGGTCGGGGACAGTACCTACGAGCAGTACTTC. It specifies CASSYSVGDSTYEQYF.

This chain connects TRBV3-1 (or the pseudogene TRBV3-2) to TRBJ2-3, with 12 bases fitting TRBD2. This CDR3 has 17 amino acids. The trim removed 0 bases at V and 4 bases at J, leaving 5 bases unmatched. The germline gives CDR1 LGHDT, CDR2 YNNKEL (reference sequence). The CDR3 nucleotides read TGTGCCAGCAGCCAAGAGACTAGCGGGGGAATGGCAGATACGCAGTATTTT. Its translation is CASSQETSGGMADTQYF.

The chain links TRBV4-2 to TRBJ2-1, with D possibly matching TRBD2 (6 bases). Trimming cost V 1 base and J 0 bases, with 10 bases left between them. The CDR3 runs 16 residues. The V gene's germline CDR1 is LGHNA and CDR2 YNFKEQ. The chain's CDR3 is CASSQVSGSSYNEQFF. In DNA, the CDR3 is TGTGCCAGCAGCCAAGTATCCGGGAGCTCCTACAATGAGCAGTTCTTC.

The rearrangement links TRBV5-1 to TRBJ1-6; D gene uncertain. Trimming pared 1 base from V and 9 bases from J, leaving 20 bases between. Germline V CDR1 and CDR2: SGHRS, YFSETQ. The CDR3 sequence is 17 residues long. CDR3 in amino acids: CASSLYDVRSETSPLHF. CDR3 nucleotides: TGCGCCAGCAGCTTGTATGATGTGCGGTCGGAAACTTCACCCCTCCACTTT.

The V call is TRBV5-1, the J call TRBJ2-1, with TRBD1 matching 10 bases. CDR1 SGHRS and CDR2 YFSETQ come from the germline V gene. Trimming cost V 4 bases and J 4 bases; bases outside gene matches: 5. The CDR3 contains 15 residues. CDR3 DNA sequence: TGCGCCAGCAGCCCCGGGACAGGGGCGTACAATGAGCAGTTCTTC. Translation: CASSPGTGAYNEQFF.

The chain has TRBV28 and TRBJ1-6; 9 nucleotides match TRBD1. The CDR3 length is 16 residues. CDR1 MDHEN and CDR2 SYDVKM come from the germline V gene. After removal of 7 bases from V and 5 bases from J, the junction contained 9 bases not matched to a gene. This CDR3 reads CASTSGQGVNNSPLHF. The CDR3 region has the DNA TGTGCCAGCACCTCGGGACAGGGAGTCAATAATTCACCCCTCCACTTT.

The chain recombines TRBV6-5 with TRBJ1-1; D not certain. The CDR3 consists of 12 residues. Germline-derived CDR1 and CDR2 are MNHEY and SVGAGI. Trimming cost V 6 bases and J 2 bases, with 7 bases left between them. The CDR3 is CASSRLNTEAFF. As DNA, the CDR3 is TGTGCCAGCAGCAGGTTAAACACTGAAGCTTTCTTT.